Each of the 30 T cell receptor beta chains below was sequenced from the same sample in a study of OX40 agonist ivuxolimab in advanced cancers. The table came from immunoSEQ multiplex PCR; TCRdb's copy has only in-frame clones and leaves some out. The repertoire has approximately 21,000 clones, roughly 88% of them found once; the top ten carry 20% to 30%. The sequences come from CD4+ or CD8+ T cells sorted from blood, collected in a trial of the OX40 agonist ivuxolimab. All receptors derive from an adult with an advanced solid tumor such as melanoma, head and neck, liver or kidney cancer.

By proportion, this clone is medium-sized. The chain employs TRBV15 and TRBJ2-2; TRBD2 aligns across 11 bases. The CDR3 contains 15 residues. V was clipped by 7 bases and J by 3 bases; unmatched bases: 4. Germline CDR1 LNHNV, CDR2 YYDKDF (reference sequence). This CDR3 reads CATTLAGGHTGELFF. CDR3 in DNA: TGTGCCACCACATTAGCGGGAGGGCACACCGGGGAGCTGTTTTTT.

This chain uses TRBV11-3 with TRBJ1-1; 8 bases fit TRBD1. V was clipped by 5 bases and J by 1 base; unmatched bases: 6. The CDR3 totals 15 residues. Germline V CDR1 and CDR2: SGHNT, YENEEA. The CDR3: CASSPRTGPNTEAFF. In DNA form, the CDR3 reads TGTGCCAGCAGCCCAAGGACAGGGCCGAACACTGAAGCTTTCTTT.

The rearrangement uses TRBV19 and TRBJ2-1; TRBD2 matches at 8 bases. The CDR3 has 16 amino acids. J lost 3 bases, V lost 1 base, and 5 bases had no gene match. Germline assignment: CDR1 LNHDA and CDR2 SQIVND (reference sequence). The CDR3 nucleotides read TGTGCCAGTAGTATAGGGGCTAGCGGGTACTACAATGAGCAGTTCTTC. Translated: CASSIGASGYYNEQFF. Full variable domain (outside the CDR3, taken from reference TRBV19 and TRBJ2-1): DGGITQSPKYLFRKEGQNVTLSCEQNLNHDAMYWYRQDPGQGLRLIYYSQIVNDFQKGDIAEGYSVSREKKESFPLTVTSAQKNPTAFYLCASSIGASGYYNEQFFGPGTRLTVL.

For the CDR3, the DNA is TGTGCCAGCAGGCCATCTAGCGGGAGGGCCAGGTCCTACAATGAGCAGTTCTTC. This translates into CASRPSSGRARSYNEQFF. V usage is TRBV7-9 and J usage is TRBJ2-1; 12 bases fit TRBD2. J lost 1 base, V lost 6 bases, and 10 bases had no gene match. The CDR3 has 18 amino acids. In germline, CDR1 is SEHNR, CDR2 FQNEAQ (reference sequence).

As DNA, the CDR3 is TGTGCCAGCAGTTCTTGGGGGAACAATCAGCCCCAGCATTTT. The encoded protein is CASSSWGNNQPQHF. The rearrangement joins TRBV28 to TRBJ1-5; D might be TRBD1 (5 bases). This CDR3 spans 14 amino acids. Germline V gene data show CDR1 as MDHEN and CDR2 as SYDVKM. The V and J ends lost 4 bases and 3 bases respectively, with 10 bases between them.

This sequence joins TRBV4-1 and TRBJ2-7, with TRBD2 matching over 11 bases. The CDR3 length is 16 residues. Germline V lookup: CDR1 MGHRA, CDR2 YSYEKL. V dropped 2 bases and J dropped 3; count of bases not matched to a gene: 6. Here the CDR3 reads CASSQPIAGGVYEQYF. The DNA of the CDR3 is TGCGCCAGCAGCCAACCCATAGCGGGAGGGGTCTACGAGCAGTACTTC.

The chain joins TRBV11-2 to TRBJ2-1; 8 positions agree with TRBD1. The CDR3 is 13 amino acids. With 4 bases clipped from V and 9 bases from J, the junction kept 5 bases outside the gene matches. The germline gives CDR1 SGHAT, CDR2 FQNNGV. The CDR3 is CASSWGTGSEQFF. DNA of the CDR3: TGTGCCAGCAGCTGGGGGACAGGCAGTGAGCAGTTCTTC.

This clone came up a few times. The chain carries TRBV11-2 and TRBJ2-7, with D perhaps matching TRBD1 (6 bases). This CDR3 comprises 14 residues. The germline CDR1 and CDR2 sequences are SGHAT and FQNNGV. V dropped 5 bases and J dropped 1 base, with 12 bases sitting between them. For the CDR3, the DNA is TGTGCCAGCAGCCCAGGGGCATTTTCCTACGAGCAGTACTTC. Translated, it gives CASSPGAFSYEQYF.

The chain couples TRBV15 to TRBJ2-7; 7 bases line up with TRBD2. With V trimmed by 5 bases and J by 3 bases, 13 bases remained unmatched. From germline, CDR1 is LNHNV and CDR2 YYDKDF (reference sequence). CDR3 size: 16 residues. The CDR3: CATSSLAAGKDYEQYF. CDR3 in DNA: TGTGCCACCAGCTCCCTGGCAGCGGGAAAGGACTACGAGCAGTACTTC.

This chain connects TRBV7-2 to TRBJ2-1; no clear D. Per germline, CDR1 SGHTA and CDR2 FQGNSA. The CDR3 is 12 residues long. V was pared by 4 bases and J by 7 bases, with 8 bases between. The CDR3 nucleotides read TGTGCCAGCAGCTCAGAGTGGAATGAGCAGTTCTTC. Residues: CASSSEWNEQFF.

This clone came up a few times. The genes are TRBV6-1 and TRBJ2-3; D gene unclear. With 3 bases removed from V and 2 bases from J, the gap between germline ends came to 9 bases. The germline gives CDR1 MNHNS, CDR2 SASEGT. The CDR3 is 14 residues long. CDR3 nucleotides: TGTGCCAGCAGTGATGGGGTTGACACAGATACGCAGTATTTT. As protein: CASSDGVDTDTQYF.

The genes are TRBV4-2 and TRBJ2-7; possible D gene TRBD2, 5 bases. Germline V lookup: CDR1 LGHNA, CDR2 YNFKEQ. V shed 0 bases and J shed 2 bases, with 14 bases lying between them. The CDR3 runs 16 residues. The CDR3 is CASSQDEGSGTYEQYF. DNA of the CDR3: TGTGCCAGCAGCCAAGATGAGGGCAGCGGTACCTACGAGCAGTACTTC.

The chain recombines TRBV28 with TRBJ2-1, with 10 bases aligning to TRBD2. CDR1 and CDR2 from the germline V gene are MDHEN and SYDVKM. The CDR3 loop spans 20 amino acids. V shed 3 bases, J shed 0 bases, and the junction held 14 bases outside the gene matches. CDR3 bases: TGTGCCAGCAGTTTCCCCGGACTAGCGGAGGACACAAGCTCCTACAATGAGCAGTTCTTC. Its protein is CASSFPGLAEDTSSYNEQFF.

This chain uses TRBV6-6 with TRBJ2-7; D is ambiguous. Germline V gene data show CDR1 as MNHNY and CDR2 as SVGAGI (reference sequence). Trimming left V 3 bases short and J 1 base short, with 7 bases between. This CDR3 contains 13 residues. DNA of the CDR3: TGTGCCAGCAGTTATTTGGGTTCCTACGAGCAGTACTTC. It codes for CASSYLGSYEQYF.

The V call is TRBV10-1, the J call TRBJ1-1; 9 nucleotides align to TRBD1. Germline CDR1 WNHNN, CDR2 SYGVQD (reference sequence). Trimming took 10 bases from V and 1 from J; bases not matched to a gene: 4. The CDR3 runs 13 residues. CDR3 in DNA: TGCGCCACTCGGGACAGGGCGAACACTGAAGCTTTCTTT. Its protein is CATRDRANTEAFF.

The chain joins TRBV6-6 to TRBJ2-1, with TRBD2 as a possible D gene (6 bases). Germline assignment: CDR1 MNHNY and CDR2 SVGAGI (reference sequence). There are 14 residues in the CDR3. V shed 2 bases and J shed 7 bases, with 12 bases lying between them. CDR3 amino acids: CASSYPGAGNEQFF. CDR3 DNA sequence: TGTGCCAGCAGTTACCCTGGGGCGGGAAATGAGCAGTTCTTC.

CDR3 coding DNA: TGTGCCAGCACCCAGGGGGACTACAATGAGCAGTTCTTC. Its translation: CASTQGDYNEQFF. V usage is TRBV9 and J usage is TRBJ2-1; 7 bases line up with TRBD1. The CDR3 is made up of 13 amino acids. Germline V lookup: CDR1 SGDLS, CDR2 YYNGEE. With 6 bases clipped from V and 3 bases from J, the junction kept 3 bases outside the gene matches.

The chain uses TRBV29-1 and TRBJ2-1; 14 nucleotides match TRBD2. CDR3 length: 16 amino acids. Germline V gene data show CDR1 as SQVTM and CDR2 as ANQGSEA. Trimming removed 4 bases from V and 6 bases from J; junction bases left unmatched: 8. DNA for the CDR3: TGCAGCGTTGCTGGGACTAGCGGGAGACCCACCAATGAGCAGTTCTTC. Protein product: CSVAGTSGRPTNEQFF.

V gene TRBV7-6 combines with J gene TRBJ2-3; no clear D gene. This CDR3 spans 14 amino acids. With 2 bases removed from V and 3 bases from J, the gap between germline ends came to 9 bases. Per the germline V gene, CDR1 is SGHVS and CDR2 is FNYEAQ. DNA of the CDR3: TGTGCCAGCAGCTTACTTTTGGGTACAGATACGCAGTATTTT. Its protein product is CASSLLLGTDTQYF.

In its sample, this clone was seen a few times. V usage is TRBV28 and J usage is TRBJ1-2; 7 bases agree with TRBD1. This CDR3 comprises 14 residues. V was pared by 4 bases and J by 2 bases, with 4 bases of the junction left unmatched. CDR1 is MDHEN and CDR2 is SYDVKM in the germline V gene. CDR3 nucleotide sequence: TGTGCCAGCAGTTCGGGGACAGTGAACTATGGCTACACCTTC. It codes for CASSSGTVNYGYTF.

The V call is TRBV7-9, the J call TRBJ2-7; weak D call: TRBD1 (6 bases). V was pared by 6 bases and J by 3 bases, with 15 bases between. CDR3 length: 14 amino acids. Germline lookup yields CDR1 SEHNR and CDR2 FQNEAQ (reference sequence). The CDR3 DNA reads TGTGCCAGCAGTCCCGGGACACAGAACTACGAGCAGTACTTC. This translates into CASSPGTQNYEQYF.

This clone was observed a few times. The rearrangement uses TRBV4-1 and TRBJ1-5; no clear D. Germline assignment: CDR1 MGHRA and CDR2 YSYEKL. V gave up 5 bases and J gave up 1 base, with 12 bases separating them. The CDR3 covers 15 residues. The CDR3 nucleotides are TGCGCCAGCAGCTTCCAAACCGAGAGCAATCAGCCCCAGCATTTT. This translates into CASSFQTESNQPQHF.

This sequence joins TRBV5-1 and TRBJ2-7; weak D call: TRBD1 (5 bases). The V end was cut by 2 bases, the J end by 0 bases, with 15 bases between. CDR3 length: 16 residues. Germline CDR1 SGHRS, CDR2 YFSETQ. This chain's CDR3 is CASSFLGASSSYEQYF. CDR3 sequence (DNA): TGCGCCAGCAGCTTTTTAGGGGCGTCAAGCTCCTACGAGCAGTACTTC.

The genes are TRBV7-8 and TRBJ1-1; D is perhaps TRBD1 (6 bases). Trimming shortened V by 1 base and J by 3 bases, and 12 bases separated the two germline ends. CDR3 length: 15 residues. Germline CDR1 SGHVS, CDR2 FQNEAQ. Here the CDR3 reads CASSLGTGLDTEAFF. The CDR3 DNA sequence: TGTGCCAGCAGCTTAGGTACAGGGTTGGACACTGAAGCTTTCTTT.

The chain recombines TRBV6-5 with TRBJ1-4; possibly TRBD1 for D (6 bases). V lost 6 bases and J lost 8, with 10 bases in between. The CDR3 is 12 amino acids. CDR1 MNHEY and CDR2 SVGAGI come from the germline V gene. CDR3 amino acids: CASSSGQEKLFF. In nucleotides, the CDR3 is TGTGCCAGCAGCTCAGGACAGGAAAAACTGTTTTTT.

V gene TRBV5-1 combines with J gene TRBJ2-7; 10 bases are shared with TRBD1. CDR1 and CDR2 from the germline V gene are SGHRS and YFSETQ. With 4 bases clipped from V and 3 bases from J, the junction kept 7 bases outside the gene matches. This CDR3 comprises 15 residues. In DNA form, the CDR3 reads TGCGCCAGCAGCCTGACAGGGGGCCCCAGCTACGAGCAGTACTTC. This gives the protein CASSLTGGPSYEQYF.

The CDR3 reads CASSPGPLGEQFF. CDR3 nucleotide sequence: TGTGCCAGCAGTCCGGGTCCCCTCGGGGAGCAGTTCTTC. This chain uses TRBV2 with TRBJ2-1; D unclear. V lost 5 bases, J lost 10 bases, and 15 bases lay in between. Germline V gene sequence: CDR1 SNHLY, CDR2 FYNNEI. The CDR3 spans 13 residues.

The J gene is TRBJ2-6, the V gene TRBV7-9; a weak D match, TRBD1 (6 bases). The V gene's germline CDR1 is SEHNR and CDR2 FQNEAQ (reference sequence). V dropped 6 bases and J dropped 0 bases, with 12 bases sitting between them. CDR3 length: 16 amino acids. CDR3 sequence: CASRSTGYSGANVLTF. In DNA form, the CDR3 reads TGTGCCAGCAGGTCTACAGGGTACTCTGGGGCCAACGTCCTGACTTTC.

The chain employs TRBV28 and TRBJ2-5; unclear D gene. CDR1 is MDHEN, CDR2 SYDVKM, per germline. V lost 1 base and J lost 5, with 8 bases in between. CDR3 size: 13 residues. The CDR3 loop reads CASSLSGFETQYF. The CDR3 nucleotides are TGTGCCAGCAGTTTATCGGGTTTCGAGACCCAGTACTTC.

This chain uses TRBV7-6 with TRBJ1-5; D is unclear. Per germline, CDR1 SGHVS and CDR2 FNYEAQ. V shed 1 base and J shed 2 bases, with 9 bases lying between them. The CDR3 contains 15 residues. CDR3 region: CASSLVRDGNQPQHF. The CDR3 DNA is TGTGCCAGCAGCTTAGTTCGGGATGGCAATCAGCCCCAGCATTTT.